This TCR beta chain comes out of a study of T cells in Graves' hyperthyroidism and ophthalmopathy (dated by TCRdb to between 2017 and 2020). Regarding the research as a whole: Peripheral blood samples were taken at the time of initial diagnosis, prior to any treatment. For training and testing, the 95 to 100 patients in the discovery cohort were randomly divided in a 7:3 ratio. To identify TCR V-J signatures that set the groups apart, the researchers used a discovery cohort of 100 patients, made up of around 40 with Graves' ophthalmopathy and 57 with stable Graves' hyperthyroidism. In addition, the study compared T-cell repertoires in thyroid tissue and in blood from six Graves' hyperthyroidism patients. Prospective prediction of ophthalmopathy was tested in an independent validation cohort of fewer than 20 hyperthyroidism patients and 15 to 17 patients who later progressed to ophthalmopathy. The paper describes TCR Vbeta CDR3 sequencing of fewer than 150 peripheral blood samples, made up of about 41 ophthalmopathy patients, roughly 80 hyperthyroidism patients and roughly 17 progressor patients. Once sampling was done, hyperthyroidism patients were given methimazole at a starting dose of 30 mg daily, whereas ophthalmopathy patients were given high-dose intravenous methylprednisolone. The investigation overall reported the following: No statistical method was used to fix the sample size in advance, and group allocation was not hidden from the investigators. Blood samples also contained most of the expanded thyroid clonotypes (frequency above 0.001), which suggests that blood repertoires may reflect thyroid immune responses. In validation, progression to ophthalmopathy was predicted by the model with 70.59% sensitivity and 72% to 80% specificity, a median of approximately 6.5 months before onset. Ophthalmopathy was separated from stable hyperthyroidism by a 13 V-J signature model, with approximately 85% sensitivity and approximately 84% specificity obtained in cross-validation and 80%/75% obtained in testing.

The TCR beta CDR3 regions were amplified from RNA transcripts. A first-round RT-PCR of the TCR CDR3 used the HTBI primer set with the Qiagen OneStep RT-PCR kit. Libraries were constructed in a second round of multiplex PCR, after which size selection and purification were performed. Paired-end sequencing of the libraries was performed with 100 bp reads on an Illumina HiSeq2000. From the authors' description of their analysis: SOAPnuke was used to process the raw data, removing reads that contained adapters or uncalled bases, had a mean Phred below 15, or lacked an exact match to the constant primer or identifier. High-quality paired reads were merged with COPE v1.2.5, and unique nucleotide sequences were defined as clonotypes. MiTCR v1.1 was used to align the clonotypes against IMGT TRBV, TRBD and TRBJ reference segments. The analysis was restricted to V-J combinations with a frequency above 0.0001, which together covered around 99% of the repertoires. A TCS score was defined as the ratio of F50 (clonal expansion) to E x V (chaos), with BLOSUM62-based TCRdist applied between CDR3 peptides within each V-J. Welch's t-statistics and random forest reduced 500 to 650 V-J features to roughly 13, which were used in a naive Bayes classifier (R e1071). TCRdb applied fastp at Q25 and MiXCR to the public reads, then kept only in-frame beta chains. One record per CDR3 amino acid sequence lists the most common genes and DNA. The V and J calls here are based on TCRdb, not the publication. For this sample the table gives some 270,000 distinct CDR3 sequences, of which around 26% were detected only once. The leading ten clones occupy approximately 35% of the sample.

This clonotype was detected ten times or more. Its antigen target is currently unknown. Within one base of it there is no much larger clone, and no base qualities were kept. Ophthalmopathy patients had moderately to severely active disease, with a Clinical Activity Score of 3 or more, a NOSPECS grade of 4 or more, and a disease duration of less than 3 months. The study excluded patients with uncontrolled infections, other autoimmune diseases, pregnancy or lactation. Diagnoses relied on clinical symptoms, serum thyroxine and TRAb, thyroid ultrasound and orbital computed tomography. PBMCs were isolated from about 9.2 ml of fresh peripheral blood by Ficoll-Paque density gradient centrifugation. Trizol reagent was used to extract total RNA, and RNA quality was then checked on an Agilent 2100 Bioanalyzer. V is shortened by 4 bases, J by 1 base, and the region joining them spans 7 bases. As encoded in the germline V gene, CDR1 is SNHLY while CDR2 is FYNNEI. CDR3 length: 14 amino acids, cysteine to phenylalanine. Here the CDR3 DNA is all that survives: 42 bases in frame from base 1.

The chain employs TRBV2 and TRBJ2-2; the D gene assignment is ambiguous. Specimen: blood. This TCR was sampled from a woman in her thirties or forties with Graves' ophthalmopathy. The CDR3 corresponds to CASSGVGNTGELFF. The nucleotide sequence is TGTGCCAGCAGTGGTGTAGGGAACACCGGGGAGCTGTTTTTT.